This T cell receptor (beta chain) was captured by sequencing in a study of blood T cells in healthy people across ages. Findings of the study overall: Across the age range, TCR beta diversity per million T cells fell in a roughly linear way.

Germline CDR1 and CDR2: LGHNT and FRNRAP. The CDR3 consists of 15 residues. V lost 1 base to trimming and J lost 2 bases, with 11 bases between them. A second PCR, run for roughly 6 to 11 cycles, used a sample-barcoded 5' primer plus a J-beta primer mix. TCRdb processed the 5' RACE reads anew with MiXCR; each CDR3 protein has one entry. The profile shows approximately 810,000 distinct CDR3 sequences, around 34% of them singletons. A note on this clonotype: Its antigen is undetermined.

The specimen was blood. The receptor comes from a man younger than 30 in good health. The chain joins TRBV12-5 to TRBJ1-1; possibly TRBD1 for D (6 bases). DNA of the CDR3: TGTGCTAGTGGTTTGGGCTCAGGGGTTAACACTGAAGCTTTCTTT. This codes for CASGLGSGVNTEAFF.